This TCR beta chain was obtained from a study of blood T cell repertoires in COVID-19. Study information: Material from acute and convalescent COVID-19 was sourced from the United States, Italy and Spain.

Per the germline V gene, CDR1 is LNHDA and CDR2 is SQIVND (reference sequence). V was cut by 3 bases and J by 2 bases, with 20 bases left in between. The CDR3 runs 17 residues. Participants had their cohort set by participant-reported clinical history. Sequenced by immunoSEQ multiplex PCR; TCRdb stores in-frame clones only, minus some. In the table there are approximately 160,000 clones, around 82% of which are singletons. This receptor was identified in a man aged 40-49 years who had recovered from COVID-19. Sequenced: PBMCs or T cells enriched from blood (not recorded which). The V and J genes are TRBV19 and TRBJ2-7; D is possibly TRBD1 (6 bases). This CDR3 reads CASSIQQQGRGPYEQYF. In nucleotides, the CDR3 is TGTGCCAGTAGTATCCAACAACAGGGCAGGGGCCCCTACGAGCAGTACTTC.